The 21 T cell receptor beta chains presented below share a single source sample, sequenced in a study of T cells in Graves' hyperthyroidism and ophthalmopathy (dated by TCRdb to about 2019). The library came from multiplex PCR. Sequenced using an Illumina HiSeq 2000. The TCR beta CDR3 regions were amplified from RNA transcripts. For the first round of RT-PCR on the TCR CDR3, the HTBI primer set was used together with the Qiagen OneStep RT-PCR kit. The public reads were reprocessed in TCRdb via fastp at Q25 and MiXCR, keeping in-frame beta chains. CDR3 protein sequences are deduplicated, and each keeps its most common genes and DNA. The sample data list roughly 350,000 distinct CDR3 sequences, and roughly 13% of these were observed just once. Roughly 33% of the sample lies in the top ten. The sequencing input was blood. The receptors here all came from a middle-aged woman with Graves' ophthalmopathy.

In this sample, this clonotype turned up many times. The chain employs TRBV20-1 and TRBJ2-3; TRBD1 might be the D (7 bases). The CDR3 sequence is 15 residues long. Trimming took 1 base from V and 0 from J, leaving 11 bases between them. The germline gives CDR1 DFQATT, CDR2 SNEGSKA (reference sequence). In DNA, the CDR3 is TGCAGTGCTAGAGTGACAGGGAGGAGCACAGATACGCAGTATTTT. Its protein is CSARVTGRSTDTQYF.

This clonotype showed up many times. CDR3 protein: CASSPTQNTEAFF. CDR3 bases: TGTGCCAGCTCACCGACGCAGAACACTGAAGCTTTCTTT. The rearrangement links TRBV18 to TRBJ1-1, with D unclear. Germline CDR1 reads KGHSH; CDR2 reads LQKENI. The CDR3 runs to 13 residues. V was shortened by 3 bases and J by 1 base, with 6 bases between the two germline ends.

This clonotype came up many times. The gene calls are TRBV12-3 or TRBV12-4 and TRBJ1-2, with D possibly being TRBD1 (5 bases). V was pared by 3 bases and J by 7 bases, with 15 bases between. This CDR3 region has 14 residues. CDR3 coding DNA: TGTGCCAGCAGTTTTAAGACGAAGGGGTTTGGCTACACCTTC. Encoded protein: CASSFKTKGFGYTF.

This chain's CDR3 is CASSPPRQSSGANVLTF. CDR3 in DNA: TGTGCCAGCTCACCACCTCGACAGAGCTCTGGGGCCAACGTCCTGACTTTC. The rearrangement links TRBV7-2 to TRBJ2-6, with D possibly being TRBD1 (5 bases). V lost 8 bases, J lost 0 bases, and 17 bases lay in between. CDR3 length equals 17 residues. Germline V gene data show CDR1 as SGHTA and CDR2 as FQGNSA. The whole variable domain, remainder taken from reference TRBV7-2 and TRBJ2-6, is GAGVSQSPSNKVTEKGKDVELRCDPISGHTALYWYRQSLGQGLEFLIYFQGNSAPDKSGLPSDRFSAERTGGSVSTLTIQRTQQEDSAVYLCASSPPRQSSGANVLTFGAGSRLTVL.

This clonotype was observed at least ten times. The rearrangement links TRBV30 to TRBJ2-7, with 11 bases matching TRBD1. V shed 5 bases and J 4 bases; nucleotides not matched to a gene: 4. There are 13 residues in the CDR3. Germline CDR1 and CDR2: GTSNPN and SVGIG (reference sequence). The CDR3 spells CAWGGTGGYEQYF. The CDR3 region has the DNA TGTGCCTGGGGGGGGACAGGGGGATACGAGCAGTACTTC.

This clonotype has ten or more counts. This chain links TRBV10-2 with TRBJ1-1; 7 bases are shared with TRBD1. CDR1 and CDR2 from the germline V gene are WSHSY and SAAADI. The CDR3 length is 16 residues. V lost 2 bases and J lost 3; bases outside the gene matches: 9. In nucleotides, the CDR3 is TGCGCCAGCAGTGAGATTTCACAGGGGATTCACACTGAAGCTTTCTTT. This translates into CASSEISQGIHTEAFF.

This clonotype showed up many times. The chain joins TRBV6-1 to TRBJ2-2; D may be TRBD2 (6 bases). The CDR3 consists of 14 residues. Germline loops: CDR1 MNHNS, CDR2 SASEGT. V gave up 6 bases and J gave up 6 bases, with 14 bases separating them. The CDR3 DNA reads TGTGCCAGCAGCACATCCGGGAGTCCCGGGGAGCTGTTTTTT. This gives the protein CASSTSGSPGELFF.

V usage is TRBV4-1 and J usage is TRBJ1-1; D not resolved. CDR1 and CDR2 (germline): MGHRA, YSYEKL. The CDR3 sequence is 15 residues long. The germline V and J ends were trimmed by 4 bases and 0 bases, with 12 bases remaining between them. DNA for the CDR3: TGCGCCAGCAGCCCTTCCGACGGTTTGAACACTGAAGCTTTCTTT. As protein: CASSPSDGLNTEAFF.

This clonotype was observed a handful of times. The V gene is TRBV29-1, the J gene TRBJ2-3, with 9 bases fitting TRBD2. CDR3 length: 14 amino acids. CDR1 is SQVTM, CDR2 ANQGSEA, per germline. The J segment lost 2 bases and the V segment lost 4 bases, leaving 4 bases of the junction unmatched. CDR3 in DNA: TGCAGCGTTGGGACTAGCGCGATCACAGATACGCAGTATTTT. Protein: CSVGTSAITDTQYF.

This clonotype has a single count. The V call is TRBV30, the J call TRBJ2-1; D may be TRBD2 (6 bases). Germline values: CDR1 GTSNPN, CDR2 SVGIG (reference sequence). The V and J ends lost 5 bases and 0 bases respectively, with 14 bases between them. The CDR3 contains 15 residues. The CDR3 region has the DNA TGTGCCTGGGACTCCGGACTACTCTCCTACAATGAGCAGTTCTTC. This translates into CAWDSGLLSYNEQFF.

The CDR3 loop is CASSQVGGNGELFF. The DNA for the CDR3 is TGTGCCAGCAGCCAAGTAGGGGGTAACGGGGAGCTGTTTTTT. The chain combines TRBV3-1 with TRBJ2-2; D is possibly TRBD1 (6 bases). From germline, CDR1 is LGHDT and CDR2 YNNKEL (reference sequence). Trimming stripped 1 base from V and 7 bases from J, with 10 bases between. The CDR3 totals 14 residues.

This clonotype came up many times. The gene calls are TRBV28 and TRBJ2-7; D gene uncertain. This CDR3 region has 14 residues. V dropped 7 bases and J dropped 2 bases, with 15 bases sitting between them. CDR1 is MDHEN and CDR2 is SYDVKM in the germline V gene. CDR3: CASTSPRWPYEQYF. CDR3 in DNA: TGTGCCAGCACCTCACCCCGGTGGCCCTACGAGCAGTACTTC.

The table lists this clonotype with many counts. The chain is built from TRBV27 and TRBJ1-5; 7 nucleotides agree with TRBD1. CDR1 and CDR2 from the germline V gene are MNHEY and SMNVEV (reference sequence). Trimming removed 3 bases from V and 8 bases from J; junction bases left unmatched: 13. This CDR3 spans 16 amino acids. CDR3 protein: CASSFSAGGNRKPQHF. The CDR3 DNA reads TGTGCCAGCAGTTTCTCGGCAGGGGGAAATAGAAAGCCCCAGCATTTT.

This clonotype was detected a few times. This rearrangement joins TRBV6-6 to TRBJ2-2; no firm D call. V was trimmed by 0 bases and J by 0 bases, leaving 8 bases between them. Germline CDR1 is MNHNY and CDR2 is SVGAGI (reference sequence). The CDR3 totals 16 residues. CDR3 in DNA: TGTGCCAGCAGTTACTCTATGGGTGCGAACACCGGGGAGCTGTTTTTT. The encoded protein is CASSYSMGANTGELFF.

This clonotype was picked up many times. This chain links TRBV27 with TRBJ1-1, with 9 bases aligning to TRBD1. The junction had 4 bases not matched to a gene; V was cut back by 3 bases and J by 5 bases. This CDR3 is built from 14 residues. CDR1 and CDR2 from the germline V gene are MNHEY and SMNVEV (reference sequence). As DNA, the CDR3 is TGTGCCAGCAGTTTTACAGGGGGCCATACTGAAGCTTTCTTT. It encodes CASSFTGGHTEAFF.

This chain joins TRBV11-2 and TRBJ1-1; the D gene is possibly TRBD1 (5 bases). Trimming removed 4 bases at V and 10 bases at J, with 13 bases between. The CDR3 covers 12 residues. Germline V gene sequence: CDR1 SGHAT, CDR2 FQNNGV. The CDR3 is CASSSGLLGAFF. CDR3 DNA: TGTGCCAGCAGCTCGGGACTTTTAGGAGCTTTCTTT.

The DNA of the CDR3 is TGCGCCAGCAGCTTGAGGGTACAGGTCGGCACAGATACGCAGTATTTT. Translating gives CASSLRVQVGTDTQYF. The rearrangement links TRBV5-1 to TRBJ2-3, with D perhaps matching TRBD1 (5 bases). CDR3 size: 16 residues. Germline V gene sequence: CDR1 SGHRS, CDR2 YFSETQ. V was pared by 1 base and J by 1 base, with 13 bases between. The complete variable domain, with remaining parts taken from reference TRBV5-1 and TRBJ2-3, reads KAGVTQTPRYLIKTRGQQVTLSCSPISGHRSVSWYQQTPGQGLQFLFEYFSETQRNKGNFPGRFSGRQFSNSRSEMNVSTLELGDSALYLCASSLRVQVGTDTQYFGPGTRLTVL.

There are many counts of this clonotype. The rearrangement uses TRBV20-1 and TRBJ2-5; 8 nucleotides match TRBD1. V lost 3 bases and J lost 4; bases outside the gene matches: 7. Germline V gene data show CDR1 as DFQATT and CDR2 as SNEGSKA (reference sequence). This CDR3 contains 14 residues. CDR3 bases: TGCAGTGCTAGGGACAGGGTAGAAGGAGAGACCCAGTACTTC. It codes for CSARDRVEGETQYF.

A remark on this clonotype: A much larger clone lies a single base off, so this may be a read error. DNA for the CDR3: TGTGCCAGCAGCTGGTGGGGGGAGACCGGGGAGCTGTTTTTT. Amino acid sequence: CASSWWGETGELFF. The chain joins TRBV7-9 to TRBJ2-2; D possibly corresponds to TRBD2 (6 bases). The CDR3 has 14 amino acids. V was shortened by 4 bases and J by 5 bases, with 11 bases between the two germline ends. Germline V gene sequence: CDR1 SEHNR, CDR2 FQNEAQ (reference sequence).

The gene calls are TRBV19 and TRBJ1-5; 10 bases are shared with TRBD1. The ends lost 6 bases at V and 5 bases at J; junction bases unmatched: 7. The germline V gene has CDR1 LNHDA and CDR2 SQIVND (reference sequence). The CDR3 runs 15 residues. The CDR3 sequence is CASRWGQGRHQPQHF. The DNA of the CDR3 is TGTGCCAGTAGGTGGGGACAGGGGCGACATCAGCCCCAGCATTTT.

V gene TRBV6-1 combines with J gene TRBJ1-5, with D unresolved. The CDR3 has 16 amino acids. The ends were cut back, 2 bases at V and 6 bases at J, with 17 bases in the middle. Germline V CDR1 and CDR2: MNHNS, SASEGT. CDR3 sequence (DNA): TGTGCCAGCAGTGAAAATCTGTCCTGGGTCCGTCAGCCCCAGCATTTT. It is translated as CASSENLSWVRQPQHF.